This passage covers 5 T cell receptor beta chains from one sample sequenced in a study of blood T cells in healthy people across ages. A second PCR of 7 to 11 cycles used a sample-barcoded 5' primer and a J-beta primer mix. From the 5' RACE reads, TCRdb called clonotypes with MiXCR, one entry per CDR3 protein. The sample yields about 640,000 distinct CDR3 sequences, under 70% seen once. The sequenced material came from blood. The receptors originated from a man in his 60s in good health.

The chain links TRBV20-1 to TRBJ2-1, with D maybe TRBD1 (6 bases). Between the trimmed V and J ends, which lost 7 bases and 6 bases, there was a span of 10 bases. This CDR3 spans 11 amino acids. The germline V gene has CDR1 DFQATT and CDR2 SNEGSKA (reference sequence). This CDR3 is CSVGRGNEQFF. The DNA of the CDR3 is TGCAGTGTGGGCAGGGGCAATGAGCAGTTCTTC.

The chain employs TRBV18 and TRBJ2-1; D might be TRBD1 or TRBD2, each matching 5 bases. The germline V gene has CDR1 KGHSH and CDR2 LQKENI. The CDR3 has 15 residues. V gave up 0 bases and J gave up 4 bases, with 10 bases separating them. The CDR3 DNA sequence: TGTGCCAGCTCACCACCGAGGGACCTATACAATGAGCAGTTCTTC. Translating gives CASSPPRDLYNEQFF.

This rearrangement joins TRBV4-1 to TRBJ1-6; D is undetermined. The germline V gene has CDR1 MGHRA and CDR2 YSYEKL. CDR3 length equals 15 residues. V was pared by 0 bases and J by 7 bases, with 10 bases between. Here the CDR3 DNA reads TGCGCCAGCAGCCAAGACAGGACCCAAAATTCACCCCTCCACTTT. Its translation is CASSQDRTQNSPLHF.

The rearrangement joins TRBV28 to TRBJ2-3; TRBD1 might be the D (6 bases). V lost 1 base and J 6 bases, leaving 14 bases between the germline ends. The germline V gene has CDR1 MDHEN and CDR2 SYDVKM. This CDR3 has 15 amino acids. The CDR3: CASSLSRRGWDTQYF. The CDR3 DNA reads TGTGCCAGCAGTTTATCTCGCAGGGGTTGGGATACGCAGTATTTT.

The CDR3: CATSEGSQETQYF. CDR3 in DNA: TGTGCCACCAGTGAGGGCTCTCAAGAGACCCAGTACTTC. This chain joins TRBV24-1 and TRBJ2-5, with unresolved D. V lost 4 bases and J lost 2, with 7 bases in between. Germline V gene lookup returns CDR1 KGHDR and CDR2 SFDVKD. This CDR3 is 13 amino acids long.